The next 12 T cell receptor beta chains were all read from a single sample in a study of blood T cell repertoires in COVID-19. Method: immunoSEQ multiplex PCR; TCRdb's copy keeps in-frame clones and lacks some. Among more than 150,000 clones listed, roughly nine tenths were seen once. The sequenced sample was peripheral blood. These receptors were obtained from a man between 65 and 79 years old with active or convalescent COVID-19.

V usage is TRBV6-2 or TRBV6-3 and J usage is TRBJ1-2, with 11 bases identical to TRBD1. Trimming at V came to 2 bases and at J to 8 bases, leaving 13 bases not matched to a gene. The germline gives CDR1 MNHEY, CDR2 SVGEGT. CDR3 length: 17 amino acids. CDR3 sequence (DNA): TGTGCCAGCAGTTACCCCCCCCGGACAGGGGGCAGGATCGGCTACACCTTC. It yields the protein CASSYPPRTGGRIGYTF.

CDR3 in DNA: TGTGCCAGCAGCTTGCTACTAGCGGTCCATGAGCAGTTCTTC. Protein sequence: CASSLLLAVHEQFF. This chain uses TRBV5-4 with TRBJ2-1, with 8 bases identical to TRBD2. In germline, CDR1 is SGHNT, CDR2 YYREEE (reference sequence). V was clipped by 1 base and J by 8 bases; unmatched bases: 5. The CDR3 consists of 14 residues.

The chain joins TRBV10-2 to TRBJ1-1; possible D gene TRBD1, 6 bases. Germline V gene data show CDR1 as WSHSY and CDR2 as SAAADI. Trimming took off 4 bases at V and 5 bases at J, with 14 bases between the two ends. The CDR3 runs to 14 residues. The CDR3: CASSVLEGGTEAFF. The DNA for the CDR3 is TGCGCCAGCAGTGTGTTGGAGGGGGGGACTGAAGCTTTCTTT.

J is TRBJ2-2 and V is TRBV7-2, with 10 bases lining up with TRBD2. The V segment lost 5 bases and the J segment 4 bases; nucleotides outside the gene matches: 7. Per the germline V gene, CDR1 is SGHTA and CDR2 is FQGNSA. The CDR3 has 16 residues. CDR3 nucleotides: TGTGCCAGCAGCATACCTAGCGGGAGTAGCACCGGGGAGCTGTTTTTT. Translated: CASSIPSGSSTGELFF. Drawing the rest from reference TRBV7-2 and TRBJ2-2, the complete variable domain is GAGVSQSPSNKVTEKGKDVELRCDPISGHTALYWYRQSLGQGLEFLIYFQGNSAPDKSGLPSDRFSAERTGGSVSTLTIQRTQQEDSAVYLCASSIPSGSSTGELFFGEGSRLTVL.

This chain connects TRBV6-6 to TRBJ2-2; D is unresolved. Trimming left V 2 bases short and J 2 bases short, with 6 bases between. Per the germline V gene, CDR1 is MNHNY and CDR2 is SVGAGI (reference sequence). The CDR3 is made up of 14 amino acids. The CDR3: CASSYRVNTGELFF. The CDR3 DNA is TGTGCCAGCAGTTACCGGGTAAACACCGGGGAGCTGTTTTTT.

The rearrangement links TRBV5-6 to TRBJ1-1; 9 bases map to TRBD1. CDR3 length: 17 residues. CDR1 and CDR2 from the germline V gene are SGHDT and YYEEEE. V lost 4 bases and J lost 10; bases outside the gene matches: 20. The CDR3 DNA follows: TGTGCCAGCAGCCCGACAGGGGGACAGACGTTTTTTAGGGTAGCTTTCTTT. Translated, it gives CASSPTGGQTFFRVAFF.

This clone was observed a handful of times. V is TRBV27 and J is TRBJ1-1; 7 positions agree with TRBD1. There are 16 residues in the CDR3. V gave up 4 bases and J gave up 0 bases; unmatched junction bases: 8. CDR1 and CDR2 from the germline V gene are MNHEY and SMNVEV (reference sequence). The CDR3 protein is CASSSETGHMNTEAFF. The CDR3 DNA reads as TGTGCCAGCAGTTCGGAGACAGGGCATATGAACACTGAAGCTTTCTTT.

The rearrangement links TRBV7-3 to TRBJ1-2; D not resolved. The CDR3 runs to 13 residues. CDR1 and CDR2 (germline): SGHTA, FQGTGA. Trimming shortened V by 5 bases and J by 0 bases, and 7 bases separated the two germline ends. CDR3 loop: CASSLTANYGYTF. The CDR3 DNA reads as TGTGCCAGCAGCCTTACAGCTAACTATGGCTACACCTTC.

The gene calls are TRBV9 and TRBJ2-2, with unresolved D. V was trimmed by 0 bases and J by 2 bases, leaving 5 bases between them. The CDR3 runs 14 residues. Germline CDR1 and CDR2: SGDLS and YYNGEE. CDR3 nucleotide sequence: TGTGCCAGCAGCGTAGTTAGAAACACCGGGGAGCTGTTTTTT. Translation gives CASSVVRNTGELFF.

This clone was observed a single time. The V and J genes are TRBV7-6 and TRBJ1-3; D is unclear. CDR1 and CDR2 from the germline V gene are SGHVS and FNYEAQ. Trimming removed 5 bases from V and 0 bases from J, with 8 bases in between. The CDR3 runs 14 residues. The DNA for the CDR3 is TGTGCCAGCAGCGCACGGGACTCTGGAAACACCATATATTTT. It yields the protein CASSARDSGNTIYF.

CDR3 nucleotides: TGTGCCAGCAGTTCAATCACAGGGGGAAATCAGCCCCAGCATTTT. Its translation: CASSSITGGNQPQHF. The genes are TRBV6-5 and TRBJ1-5, with 8 bases lining up with TRBD1. The CDR3 is made up of 15 amino acids. The trim removed 4 bases at V and 4 bases at J, leaving 6 bases unmatched. CDR1 is MNHEY, CDR2 SVGAGI, per germline.

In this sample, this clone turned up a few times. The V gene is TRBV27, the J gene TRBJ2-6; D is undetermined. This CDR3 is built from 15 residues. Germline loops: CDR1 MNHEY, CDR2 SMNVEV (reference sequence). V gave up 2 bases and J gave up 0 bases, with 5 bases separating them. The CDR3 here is CASSLMASGANVLTF. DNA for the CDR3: TGTGCCAGCAGTTTAATGGCCTCTGGGGCCAACGTCCTGACTTTC.